Presented here are 30 T cell receptor beta chains from one specimen sequenced in a study of a mutant IDH1 vaccine in newly diagnosed glioma. The time point denotes: week 5, during vaccination. The investigators gave 300 ug of mutant IDH1 20-mer peptide in each vaccine dose, together with topical imiquimod. These receptors are not linked to any known antigen. Profiled with immunoSEQ multiplex PCR; TCRdb holds only in-frame clones, not every one. The data show 50,000 or so clones, around 78% seen once. Here the sequenced sample was PBMCs, taken from a glioma patient whose treatment included an IDH1 peptide vaccine. Every receptor here comes from a woman between 40 and 50 years old with glioma.

The V gene is TRBV19, the J gene TRBJ1-4; D might be TRBD1 (5 bases). The CDR3 length is 15 residues. V shed 4 bases and J shed 3 bases, with 12 bases lying between them. The germline CDR1 and CDR2 sequences are LNHDA and SQIVND (reference sequence). The chain's CDR3 is CASSRAGRPNEKLFF. The CDR3, as DNA: TGTGCCAGTAGTAGGGCAGGGCGGCCTAATGAAAAACTGTTTTTT.

The chain uses TRBV5-6 and TRBJ2-7; D may be TRBD1 or TRBD2 (5 bases each). Trimming took off 0 bases at V and 4 bases at J, with 11 bases between the two ends. The CDR3 sequence is 14 residues long. Germline values: CDR1 SGHDT, CDR2 YYEEEE. The CDR3 spells CASSLEYRTYEQYF. The CDR3 nucleotides are TGTGCCAGCAGCTTGGAGTACAGGACTTACGAGCAGTACTTC.

This clone was observed once. V gene TRBV7-2 combines with J gene TRBJ1-2; possibly TRBD1 for D (6 bases). Germline V gene lookup returns CDR1 SGHTA and CDR2 FQGNSA. Trimming cost V 5 bases and J 2 bases, with 9 bases left between them. This CDR3 spans 13 amino acids. CDR3 sequence (DNA): TGTGCCAGCAGCCAGGGACAAAACTATGGCTACACCTTC. As protein: CASSQGQNYGYTF.

This clone has only one observation. This chain uses TRBV19 with TRBJ2-1; 9 bases align to TRBD2. The V and J ends lost 3 bases and 7 bases, in that order; junction bases with no gene match: 7. This CDR3 has 15 residues. Germline CDR1 and CDR2: LNHDA and SQIVND (reference sequence). CDR3 in DNA: TGTGCCAGTAGTATGGCGGCGGGGGGGCGTAATGAGCAGTTCTTC. Translation gives CASSMAAGGRNEQFF.

The chain has TRBV11-2 and TRBJ1-2; D not certain. Germline CDR1 and CDR2: SGHAT and FQNNGV. V lost 7 bases and J lost 4, with 13 bases in between. This CDR3 comprises 13 residues. CDR3 amino acids: CASTLGPGYGYTF. The CDR3 bases are TGTGCCAGCACCCTAGGGCCAGGCTATGGCTACACCTTC.

This chain's CDR3 is CASSGGLAANTGELFF. The DNA for the CDR3 is TGTGCCAGCAGTGGTGGACTAGCGGCGAACACCGGGGAGCTGTTTTTT. This sequence joins TRBV6-1 and TRBJ2-2; TRBD2 agrees at 10 bases. CDR1 and CDR2 (germline): MNHNS, SASEGT. This CDR3 has 16 residues. The J segment lost 0 bases and the V segment lost 4 bases, leaving 2 bases of the junction unmatched.

The rearrangement links TRBV7-2 to TRBJ1-1; no clear D. The CDR3 has 13 residues. Germline V lookup: CDR1 SGHTA, CDR2 FQGNSA. The germline V and J ends were trimmed by 3 bases and 5 bases, with 10 bases remaining between them. This CDR3 is CASSLGARTEAFF. For the CDR3, the DNA is TGTGCCAGCAGCTTGGGTGCGAGGACTGAAGCTTTCTTT.

As concerns this clone: In the same sample, other DNA sequences code for this CDR3. The chain has TRBV7-9 and TRBJ1-4; weak D call: TRBD1 (5 bases). Trimming shortened V by 1 base and J by 8 bases, and 11 bases separated the two germline ends. The germline V gene encodes CDR1 SEHNR and CDR2 FQNEAQ (reference sequence). The CDR3 is 14 residues long. CDR3: CASSLGQGNEKLFF. CDR3 bases: TGTGCCAGCAGCTTAGGGCAGGGTAACGAAAAACTGTTTTTT.

The chain joins TRBV5-4 to TRBJ2-3, with unresolved D. This CDR3 is 15 amino acids long. Per the germline V gene, CDR1 is SGHNT and CDR2 is YYREEE (reference sequence). Trimming stripped 0 bases from V and 11 bases from J, with 19 bases between. The CDR3 region is CASSLVGAPLGKQYF. CDR3 coding DNA: TGTGCCAGCAGCTTGGTGGGTGCGCCTCTAGGGAAGCAGTATTTT.

The chain carries TRBV2 and TRBJ1-6; TRBD1 might be the D (5 bases). Germline lookup yields CDR1 SNHLY and CDR2 FYNNEI. The CDR3 spans 15 residues. The V gene lost 8 bases and the J gene lost 5 bases, with 16 bases spanning the gap. CDR3 DNA: TGTGCCAGCCAAAGGAGGGGCCAAGATAATTCACCCCTCCACTTT. It yields the protein CASQRRGQDNSPLHF.

This clone was seen more than once but under ten times. This chain joins TRBV30 and TRBJ2-6, with unresolved D. The V gene lost 4 bases and the J gene lost 0 bases, with 4 bases spanning the gap. The CDR3 contains 13 residues. The germline V gene has CDR1 GTSNPN and CDR2 SVGIG (reference sequence). The chain's CDR3 is CAWTTSGANVLTF. CDR3 coding DNA: TGTGCCTGGACAACCTCTGGGGCCAACGTCCTGACTTTC.

The rearrangement links TRBV6-5 to TRBJ2-7; D unresolved. Per the germline V gene, CDR1 is MNHEY and CDR2 is SVGAGI. The CDR3 runs 13 residues. The V and J ends lost 2 bases and 1 base respectively, with 6 bases between them. For the CDR3, the DNA is TGTGCCAGCAGTTACGGCGGATCCTACGAGCAGTACTTC. Protein product: CASSYGGSYEQYF.

V and J are TRBV19 and TRBJ2-5, with 11 bases aligning to TRBD2. This CDR3 contains 14 residues. The junction had 4 bases not matched to a gene; V was cut back by 6 bases and J by 4 bases. Germline CDR1 LNHDA, CDR2 SQIVND (reference sequence). CDR3 nucleotide sequence: TGTGCCAGTAGCGTTAGCGGGGGGGGAGAGACCCAGTACTTC. Encoded protein: CASSVSGGGETQYF.

This clone was found once. The chain links TRBV2 to TRBJ2-2; D tentatively reads TRBD1 or TRBD2 (6 bases each). V was shortened by 7 bases and J by 1 base, with 13 bases between the two germline ends. The CDR3 sequence is 15 residues long. Germline V gene sequence: CDR1 SNHLY, CDR2 FYNNEI. CDR3 protein: CASKSGALNTGELFF. CDR3 sequence (DNA): TGTGCCAGCAAGTCGGGGGCGTTGAACACCGGGGAGCTGTTTTTT.

V gene TRBV13 combines with J gene TRBJ2-5, with 8 bases that match TRBD2. Trimming removed 5 bases from V and 1 base from J; junction bases left unmatched: 6. Germline loops: CDR1 PRHDT, CDR2 FYEKMQ (reference sequence). This CDR3 spans 15 amino acids. CDR3 residues: CASSPRGGPQETQYF. The CDR3 DNA is TGTGCCAGCAGCCCCCGGGGGGGCCCCCAAGAGACCCAGTACTTC.

This clone has just one count. J is TRBJ2-7 and V is TRBV7-9, with D perhaps TRBD2 (5 bases). Germline CDR1 SEHNR, CDR2 FQNEAQ (reference sequence). The CDR3 sequence is 14 residues long. V shed 5 bases and J shed 7 bases, with 18 bases lying between them. The CDR3 reads CASSLDGGLGEQYF. For the CDR3, the DNA is TGTGCCAGCAGCCTCGACGGAGGTCTGGGAGAGCAGTACTTC.

V is TRBV5-1 and J is TRBJ2-3, with 9 bases lining up with TRBD1. V lost 3 bases and J lost 2; bases outside the gene matches: 4. CDR3 length: 15 residues. The V gene's germline CDR1 is SGHRS and CDR2 YFSETQ. DNA for the CDR3: TGCGCCAGCAGCTCCGACAGGGGGGACACAGATACGCAGTATTTT. Its protein product is CASSSDRGDTDTQYF.

In its sample, this clone was seen a few times. V gene TRBV11-3 combines with J gene TRBJ2-2, with TRBD2 matching over 13 bases. The germline gives CDR1 SGHNT, CDR2 YENEEA. The V gene end was trimmed by 6 bases and the J gene end by 6 bases; junction bases not matched to a gene: 7. The CDR3 contains 16 residues. The DNA for the CDR3 is TGTGCCAGCAGGTCGCAGGGGACTAGCGGGGCCGGGGAGCTGTTTTTT. Its protein is CASRSQGTSGAGELFF.

The chain couples TRBV19 to TRBJ1-2; a possible D gene is TRBD1 (6 bases). Trimming shortened V by 6 bases and J by 5 bases, and 10 bases separated the two germline ends. The CDR3 totals 12 residues. The germline CDR1 and CDR2 sequences are LNHDA and SQIVND (reference sequence). This chain's CDR3 is CASSLTGYGYTF. The CDR3 DNA sequence: TGTGCCAGTAGCCTCACAGGGTATGGCTACACCTTC.

The genes are TRBV5-5 and TRBJ1-1; no firm D call. Germline V gene sequence: CDR1 SGHKS, CDR2 YYEKEE (reference sequence). Trimming cost V 1 base and J 10 bases, with 11 bases left between them. The CDR3 spans 12 residues. Here the CDR3 reads CASSLFAGRAFF. The CDR3 nucleotides are TGTGCCAGCAGCTTGTTTGCCGGACGAGCTTTCTTT.

V gene TRBV30 combines with J gene TRBJ1-4, with D perhaps TRBD1 (6 bases). The CDR3 sequence is 14 residues long. Per germline, CDR1 GTSNPN and CDR2 SVGIG (reference sequence). Trimming removed 2 bases at V and 0 bases at J, with 7 bases between. The CDR3 DNA sequence: TGTGCCTGGAGTCAGGGGTCAACTAATGAAAAACTGTTTTTT. Translated: CAWSQGSTNEKLFF. The whole variable domain, remainder taken from reference TRBV30 and TRBJ1-4, is SQTIHQWPATLVQPVGSPLSLECTVEGTSNPNLYWYRQAAGRGLQLLFYSVGIGQISSEVPQNLSASRPQDRQFILSSKKLLLSDSGFYLCAWSQGSTNEKLFFGSGTQLSVL.

This chain joins TRBV5-4 and TRBJ2-7; possible D gene TRBD1, 6 bases. The germline V gene has CDR1 SGHNT and CDR2 YYREEE (reference sequence). The CDR3 length is 14 residues. Trimming shortened V by 5 bases and J by 2 bases, and 14 bases separated the two germline ends. Written as DNA, the CDR3 is TGTGCCAGCAGATCCCAACAGGGCCCCTACGAGCAGTACTTC. This encodes CASRSQQGPYEQYF. The variable domain in full, with the rest retrieved from reference TRBV5-4 and TRBJ2-7, is ETGVTQSPTHLIKTRGQQVTLRCSSQSGHNTVSWYQQALGQGPQFIFQYYREEENGRGNFPPRFSGLQFPNYSSELNVNALELDDSALYLCASRSQQGPYEQYFGPGTRLTVT.

The chain employs TRBV5-1 and TRBJ2-2, with 8 bases that match TRBD2. Germline values: CDR1 SGHRS, CDR2 YFSETQ. The CDR3 has 17 residues. V lost 0 bases to trimming and J lost 0 bases; unmatched junction nucleotides: 4. This CDR3 reads CASSLVRRGANTGELFF. The CDR3 DNA reads TGCGCCAGCAGCTTGGTTCGGCGGGGGGCGAACACCGGGGAGCTGTTTTTT.

The gene calls are TRBV11-1 and TRBJ1-1, with D unresolved. Trimming left V 1 base short and J 3 bases short, with 12 bases between. The CDR3 is 15 residues long. The germline gives CDR1 SGHAT, CDR2 FQDESV (reference sequence). The CDR3: CASSLGVRGDTEAFF. The CDR3 region has the DNA TGTGCCAGCAGCTTAGGGGTCCGCGGCGACACTGAAGCTTTCTTT.

The chain uses TRBV6-5 and TRBJ1-1; D not certain. Trimming cost V 0 bases and J 1 base, with 9 bases left between them. Germline V gives CDR1 MNHEY, CDR2 SVGAGI. The CDR3 has 15 amino acids. CDR3 DNA: TGTGCCAGCAGTTACTCGGAGGGAGAGAACACTGAAGCTTTCTTT. Translating it yields CASSYSEGENTEAFF.

This chain joins TRBV7-6 and TRBJ1-3, with D possibly matching TRBD1 (6 bases). Germline-derived CDR1 and CDR2 are SGHVS and FNYEAQ. The CDR3 is 17 residues long. V gave up 1 base and J gave up 4 bases, with 17 bases separating them. CDR3 loop: CASSLGGRGARGNTIYF. Written as DNA, the CDR3 is TGTGCCAGCAGCTTAGGGGGCCGGGGGGCGAGAGGAAACACCATATATTTT.

The J gene is TRBJ1-2, the V gene TRBV2; D is ambiguous. Germline V lookup: CDR1 SNHLY, CDR2 FYNNEI. V gave up 7 bases and J gave up 3 bases, with 15 bases separating them. CDR3 length equals 14 residues. As DNA, the CDR3 is TGTGCCAGCACCCATCCGGGCAGAGACTATGGCTACACCTTC. This sequence encodes CASTHPGRDYGYTF.

This clone has only a few counts. V usage is TRBV29-1 and J usage is TRBJ1-1; D is possibly TRBD1 (5 bases). The CDR3 is 11 residues long. Between the trimmed V and J ends, which lost 7 bases and 6 bases, there was a span of 12 bases. Per the germline V gene, CDR1 is SQVTM and CDR2 is ANQGSEA. The CDR3 here is CSGGGISEAFF. DNA of the CDR3: TGCAGCGGCGGGGGGATCTCTGAAGCTTTCTTT.

The chain uses TRBV6-1 and TRBJ2-7; TRBD2 is a possible D gene (6 bases). Trimming shortened V by 1 base and J by 0 bases, and 13 bases separated the two germline ends. The CDR3 totals 16 residues. Germline-derived CDR1 and CDR2 are MNHNS and SASEGT. The CDR3 DNA is TGTGCCAGCAGTGAAGGGGGATGGGGGGTCTCCTACGAGCAGTACTTC. Its protein is CASSEGGWGVSYEQYF.

The genes are TRBV7-6 and TRBJ1-1; 9 bases line up with TRBD1. The V gene end was trimmed by 6 bases and the J gene end by 4 bases; junction bases not matched to a gene: 12. Germline V gene data show CDR1 as SGHVS and CDR2 as FNYEAQ. This CDR3 comprises 16 residues. For the CDR3, the DNA is TGTGCCAGCAGACCGGACAGGGGTGATTGGGGCACTGAAGCTTTCTTT. Residues: CASRPDRGDWGTEAFF.